This entry describes one T cell receptor beta chain. The data belong to a study of blood T cell repertoires in COVID-19. For the study at large: Acute-phase and convalescent COVID-19 samples originated in the United States, Italy and Spain. T cells, B-cell-depleted T cells, or PBMCs supplied cDNA or gDNA.

As processed by the authors: How many nucleated cells were present was estimated from reference gene primer amplification. Profiled with immunoSEQ multiplex PCR; TCRdb holds only in-frame clones, not every one. V, J and clone size were drawn from that table, and D and trimming were deduced from the DNA. Among some 90,000 clones listed, about 88% were seen once. CDR1 SGHTA and CDR2 FQGTGA come from the germline V gene. This CDR3 has 20 amino acids. Trimming removed 2 bases from V and 8 bases from J; junction bases left unmatched: 24. The clonotype comes from a woman over 75 with active COVID-19. The chain joins TRBV7-3 to TRBJ2-1; 7 nucleotides line up with TRBD2. The sequenced sample was peripheral blood. CDR3 sequence reads: CASSLSRAGAAAGARDEQFF. CDR3 bases: TGTGCCAGCAGCTTATCCCGCGCTGGGGCGGCGGCGGGAGCTCGGGATGAGCAGTTCTTC.